The clone carrying this T cell receptor (beta chain) was counted a few times. This sample is drawn from a study of radiotherapy plus CTLA-4 blockade in lung cancer. V trimming: 6 bases; J trimming: 3 bases; junction bases outside the gene matches: 10. Germline V gives CDR1 LNHNV, CDR2 YYDKDF (reference sequence). This CDR3 contains 16 residues. The table came from immunoSEQ multiplex PCR; TCRdb's copy has only in-frame clones and leaves some out. The sample includes tens of thousands of clones, 70% to 90% of them seen just once. The input for sequencing was peripheral blood, taken from a patient treated with radiotherapy plus ipilimumab. V and J are TRBV15 and TRBJ1-2, with TRBD1 identical over 10 bases. The TCR originated in a human donor with non-small cell lung cancer whose response to radiotherapy plus ipilimumab could not be evaluated. CDR3 region: CATSTTRTGGHYGYTF. CDR3 coding DNA: TGTGCCACCAGTACTACCAGGACAGGGGGACACTATGGCTACACCTTC.